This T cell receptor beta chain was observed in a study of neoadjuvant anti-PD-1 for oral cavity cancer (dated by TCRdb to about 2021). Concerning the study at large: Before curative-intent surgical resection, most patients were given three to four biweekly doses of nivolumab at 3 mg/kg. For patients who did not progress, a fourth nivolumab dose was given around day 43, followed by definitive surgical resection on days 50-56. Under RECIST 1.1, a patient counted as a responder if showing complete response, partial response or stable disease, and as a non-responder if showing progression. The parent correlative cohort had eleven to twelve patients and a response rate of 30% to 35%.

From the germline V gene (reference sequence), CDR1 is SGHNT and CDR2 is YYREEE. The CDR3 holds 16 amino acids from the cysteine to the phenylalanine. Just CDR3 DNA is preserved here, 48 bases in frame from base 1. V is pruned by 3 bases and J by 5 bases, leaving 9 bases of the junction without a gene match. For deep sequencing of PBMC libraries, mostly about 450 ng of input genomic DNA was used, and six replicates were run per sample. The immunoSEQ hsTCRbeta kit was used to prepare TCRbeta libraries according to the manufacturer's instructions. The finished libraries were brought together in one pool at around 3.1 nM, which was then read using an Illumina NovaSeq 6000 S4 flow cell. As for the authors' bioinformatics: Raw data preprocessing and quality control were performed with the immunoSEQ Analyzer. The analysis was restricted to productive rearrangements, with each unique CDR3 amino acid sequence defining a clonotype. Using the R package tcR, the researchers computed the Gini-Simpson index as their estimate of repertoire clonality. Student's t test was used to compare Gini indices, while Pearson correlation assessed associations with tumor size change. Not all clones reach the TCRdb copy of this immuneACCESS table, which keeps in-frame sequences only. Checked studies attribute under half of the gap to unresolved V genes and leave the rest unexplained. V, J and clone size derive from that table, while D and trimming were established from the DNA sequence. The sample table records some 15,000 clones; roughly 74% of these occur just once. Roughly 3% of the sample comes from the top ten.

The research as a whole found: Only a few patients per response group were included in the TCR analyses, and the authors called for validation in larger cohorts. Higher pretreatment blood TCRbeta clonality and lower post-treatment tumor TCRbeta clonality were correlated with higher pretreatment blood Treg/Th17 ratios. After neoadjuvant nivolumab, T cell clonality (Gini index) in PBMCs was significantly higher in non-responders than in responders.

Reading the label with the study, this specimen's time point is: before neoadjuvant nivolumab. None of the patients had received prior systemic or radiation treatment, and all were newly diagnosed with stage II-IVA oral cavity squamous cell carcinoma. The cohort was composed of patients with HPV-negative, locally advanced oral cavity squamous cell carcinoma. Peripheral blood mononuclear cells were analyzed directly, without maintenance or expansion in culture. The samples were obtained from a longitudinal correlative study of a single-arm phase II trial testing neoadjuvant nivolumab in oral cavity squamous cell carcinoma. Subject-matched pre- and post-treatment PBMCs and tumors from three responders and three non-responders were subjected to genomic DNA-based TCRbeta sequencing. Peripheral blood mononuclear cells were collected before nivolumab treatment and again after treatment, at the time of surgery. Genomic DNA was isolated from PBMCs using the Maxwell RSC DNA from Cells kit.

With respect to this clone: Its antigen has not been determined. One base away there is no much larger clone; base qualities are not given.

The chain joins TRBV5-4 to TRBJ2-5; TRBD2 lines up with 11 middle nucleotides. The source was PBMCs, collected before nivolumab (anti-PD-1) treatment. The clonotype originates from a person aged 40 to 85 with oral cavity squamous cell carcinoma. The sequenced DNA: TGTGCCAGCAGCTCCTATAGCGGGGGGGCTTTCGAGACCCAGTACTTC. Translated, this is CASSSYSGGAFETQYF.